This T cell receptor beta chain was profiled in a study of shared clonotypes between healthy human individuals. CDR3 length: 14 residues. J was trimmed by 3 bases and V by 11 bases; bases with no gene match: 10. The germline CDR1 and CDR2 sequences are MNHNS and SASEGT. Study outcomes and limitations: Larger estimated richness was generally seen in naive subsets than in memory subsets. Clonotypes not shared had lower generation probabilities than those common to all four donors.

Sequenced by immunoSEQ multiplex PCR; TCRdb stores in-frame clones only, minus some. The profile shows some 2 million clones, 85% to 95% of them singletons. The table lists this clone with a count of one. Its matching antigen is unknown. CD45RO-negative, CCR7-positively selected cells formed the naive CD8 fraction, excluding terminally differentiated effector memory CD45RA+ cells. Each sample came from a Caucasian adult donor living in Nashville, Tennessee. Material: naive CD8+ T cells sorted from blood. J is TRBJ2-7 and V is TRBV6-1; 10 nucleotides agree with TRBD2. The origin of this receptor is a man aged 18 to 30 in good health. The CDR3 bases are TGTGCCGCGAAGGGTCTAGCGGGAGTCTACGAGCAGTACTTC. This translates into CAAKGLAGVYEQYF.